This T cell receptor (beta chain) was obtained from a study of cytomegalovirus exposure and HLA in healthy donors. Background on the study: The 130 or so validation repertoires were reported in a later analysis to have been generated on the same platform as the roughly 670 first-cohort repertoires.

A remark on this clone: Its antigen is currently unknown.

TCRdb's table, derived via immunoSEQ multiplex PCR, lists solely in-frame clones and lacks some. In the table there are around 71,000 clones, roughly 94% of which are singletons. It was the approximately 110-subject validation cohort, separate from the approximately 690-subject first cohort, to which the donors belonged. Study results and limitations: A subsequent analysis found that TCR clusters from the first cohort also tended to co-occur in the 90 to 150 validation repertoires, with around 94% of cluster scores above 0. There were a few CMV-associated chains whose specificity for CMV antigens was confirmed in vitro.

Germline V gene sequence: CDR1 SGHVS, CDR2 FNYEAQ. There are 15 residues in the CDR3. Trimming stripped 1 base from V and 2 bases from J, with 11 bases between. The origin of this receptor is a man younger than 35 in good health and CMV-seropositive. The sequenced sample consisted of PBMCs. This sequence joins TRBV7-6 and TRBJ2-5; D is uncertain. This CDR3 is CASSLVDGSQETQYF. CDR3 nucleotide sequence: TGTGCCAGCAGCTTAGTTGACGGGTCTCAAGAGACCCAGTACTTC.